The T cell receptor (beta chain) described here comes from a study of shared clonotypes between healthy human individuals. Per germline, CDR1 SEHNR and CDR2 FQNEAQ (reference sequence). The CDR3 consists of 15 residues. The trim removed 1 base at V and 3 bases at J, leaving 2 bases unmatched. As handled by the study authors: Filtering was not the same, since immunoSEQ gave junction-only sequences without quality scores. The repertoire was sequenced with immunoSEQ multiplex PCR; TCRdb's copy has only in-frame clones and lacks some. That table gives V, J and clone size, and the DNA gave D and trimming. This sample has approximately 720,000 clones, with around 90% found just once. As for this clone: Other DNA sequences in the same sample also yield this CDR3.

Cells designated naive CD8 were CD45RO-negative and were positively selected for CCR7, with terminally differentiated effector memory CD45RA+ cells excluded. This TCR derives from a man in his thirties or forties in good health. Input material: naive CD8+ T cells sorted from blood. This chain connects TRBV7-9 to TRBJ2-7, with TRBD2 matching 11 bases. The CDR3 loop is CASSLGLAGSYEQYF. CDR3 DNA sequence: TGTGCCAGCAGCTTAGGACTAGCGGGAAGCTACGAGCAGTACTTC.